One T cell receptor (beta chain) is described in this entry. What it binds is not known. The sample is drawn from a study of human T cells and chemical hapten exposure. Study-level information: Sensitization was performed using 2% DPC on an approximately 2 cm by approximately 2 cm upper inner arm skin site.

Overall study results and limits: Versus controls, significantly more large CDR3 similarity clusters arose from expanded TCRs.

One entry per CDR3 protein results from TCRdb running MiXCR on the RACE reads. The sample holds 350,000 or so distinct CDR3 sequences, around 7% seen once. CDR1 and CDR2 (germline): LGHNA, YNFKEQ. The V gene lost 5 bases and the J gene lost 2 bases, with 9 bases spanning the gap. CDR3 length equals 14 residues. Time point here: patch test 1, 2 weeks after DPC sensitization. Treatment noted: therapeutic diphenylcyclopropenone sensitization with weekly scalp DPC. The TCR was taken from a woman aged 18-30 years with alopecia areata. Some clones in this sample may be carry-over from other donors' samples. The sample here was whole blood, taken in connection with sensitization to the hapten diphenylcyclopropenone (DPC). This rearrangement joins TRBV4-2 to TRBJ1-4; D unclear. The CDR3 is CASSRGVTNEKLFF. The CDR3 coding sequence is TGTGCCAGCAGCAGAGGAGTCACTAATGAAAAACTGTTTTTT.